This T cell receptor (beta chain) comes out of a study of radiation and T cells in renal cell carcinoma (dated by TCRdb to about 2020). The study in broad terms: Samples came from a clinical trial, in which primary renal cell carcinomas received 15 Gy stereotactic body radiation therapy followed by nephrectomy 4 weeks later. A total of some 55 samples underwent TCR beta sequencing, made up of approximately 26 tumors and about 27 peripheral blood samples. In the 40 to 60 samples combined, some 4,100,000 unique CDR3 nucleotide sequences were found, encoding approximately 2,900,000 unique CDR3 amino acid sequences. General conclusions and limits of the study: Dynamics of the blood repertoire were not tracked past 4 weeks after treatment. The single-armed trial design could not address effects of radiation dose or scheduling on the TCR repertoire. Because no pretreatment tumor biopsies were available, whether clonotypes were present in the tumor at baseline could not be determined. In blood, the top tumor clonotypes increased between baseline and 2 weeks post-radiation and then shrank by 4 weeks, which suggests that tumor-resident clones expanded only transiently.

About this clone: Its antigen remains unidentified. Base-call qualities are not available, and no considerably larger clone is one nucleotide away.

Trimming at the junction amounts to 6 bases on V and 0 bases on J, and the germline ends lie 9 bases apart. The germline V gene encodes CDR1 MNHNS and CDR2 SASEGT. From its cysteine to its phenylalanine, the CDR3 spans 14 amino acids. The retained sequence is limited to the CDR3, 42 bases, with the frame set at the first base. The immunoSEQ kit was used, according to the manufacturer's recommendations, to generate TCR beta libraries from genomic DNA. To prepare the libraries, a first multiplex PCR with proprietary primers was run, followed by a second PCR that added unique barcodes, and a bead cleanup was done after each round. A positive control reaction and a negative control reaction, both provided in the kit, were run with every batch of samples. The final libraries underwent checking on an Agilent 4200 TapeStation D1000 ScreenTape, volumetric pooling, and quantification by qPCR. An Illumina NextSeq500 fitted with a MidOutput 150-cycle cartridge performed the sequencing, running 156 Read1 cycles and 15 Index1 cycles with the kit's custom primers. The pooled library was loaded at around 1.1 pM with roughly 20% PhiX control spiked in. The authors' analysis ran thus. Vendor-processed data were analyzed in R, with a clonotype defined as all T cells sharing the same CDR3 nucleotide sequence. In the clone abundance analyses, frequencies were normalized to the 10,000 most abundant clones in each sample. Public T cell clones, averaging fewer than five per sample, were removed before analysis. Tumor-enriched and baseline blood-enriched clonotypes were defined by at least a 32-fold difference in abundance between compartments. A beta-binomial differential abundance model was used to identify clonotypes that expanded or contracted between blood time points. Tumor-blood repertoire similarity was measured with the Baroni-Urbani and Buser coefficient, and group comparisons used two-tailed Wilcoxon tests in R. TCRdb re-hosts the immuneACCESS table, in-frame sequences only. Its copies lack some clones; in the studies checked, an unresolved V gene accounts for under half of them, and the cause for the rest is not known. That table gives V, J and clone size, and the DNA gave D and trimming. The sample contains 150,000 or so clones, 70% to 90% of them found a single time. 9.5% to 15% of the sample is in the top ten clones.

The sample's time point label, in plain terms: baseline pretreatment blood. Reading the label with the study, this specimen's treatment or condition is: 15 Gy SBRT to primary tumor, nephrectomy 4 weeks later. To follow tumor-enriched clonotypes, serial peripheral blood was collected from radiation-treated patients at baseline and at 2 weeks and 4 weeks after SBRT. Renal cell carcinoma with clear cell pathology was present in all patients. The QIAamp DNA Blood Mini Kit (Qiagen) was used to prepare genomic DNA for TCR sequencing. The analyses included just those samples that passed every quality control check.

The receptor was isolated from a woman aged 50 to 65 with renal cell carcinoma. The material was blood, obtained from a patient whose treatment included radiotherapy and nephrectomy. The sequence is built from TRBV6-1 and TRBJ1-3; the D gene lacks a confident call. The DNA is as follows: TGTGCCAGCAGGCCTGGCTTCTCTGGAAACACCATATATTTT. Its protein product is CASRPGFSGNTIYF.